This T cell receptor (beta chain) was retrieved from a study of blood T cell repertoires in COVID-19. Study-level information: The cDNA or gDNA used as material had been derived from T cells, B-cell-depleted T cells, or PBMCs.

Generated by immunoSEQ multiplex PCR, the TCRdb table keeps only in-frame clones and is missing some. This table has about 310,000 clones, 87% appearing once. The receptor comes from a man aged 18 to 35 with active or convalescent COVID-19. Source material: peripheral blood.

The CDR3 reads CASSLAGVGIYEQYF. The CDR3 coding sequence is TGTGCCAGCAGCCTAGCGGGAGTTGGGATTTACGAGCAGTACTTC. The rearrangement joins TRBV5-4 to TRBJ2-7; TRBD2 matches 10 bases. Germline loops: CDR1 SGHNT, CDR2 YYREEE (reference sequence). After removal of 4 bases from V and 4 bases from J, the junction contained 8 bases not matched to a gene. The CDR3 is 15 residues long.